The rows below give T cell receptor beta chains drawn from one sample of a study of naive and memory T cell subsets. TCRdb re-called the UMI-ligation and nested PCR reads through MiXCR, storing one row per CDR3 protein. The data contain 100,000 or so distinct CDR3 sequences, over 7% of them singletons. Sequencing used central memory CD4+ T cells from blood. The receptors here all came from a human donor in good health. Both conserved end residues are part of each CDR3. D genes are given only for firm matches. The size entry is marked missing in some rows and otherwise reads once, few, many or a size class.

-	TRBD1	TRBV5-1	TRBJ1-1	CASSLEQGEAFF	TGCGCCAGCAGCTTGGAACAGGGGGAAGCTTTCTTT
many	TRBD2	TRBV7-8	TRBJ2-3	CASSLTSPDTQYF	TGTGCCAGCAGCTTGACTAGCCCAGATACGCAGTATTTT
many	TRBD1	TRBV6-2/TRBV6-3	TRBJ1-1	CAIRQGENTEAFF	TGTGCCATCCGACAGGGGGAGAACACTGAAGCTTTCTTT
-	-	TRBV27	TRBJ2-7	CASSLWGATSEQYF	TGTGCCAGCAGTTTATGGGGGGCGACTAGCGAGCAGTACTTC
few	-	TRBV14	TRBJ2-3	CASSQAGGITQYF	TGTGCCAGCAGCCAAGCTGGGGGAATTACGCAGTATTTT
few	-	TRBV27	TRBJ1-2	CASSLWSGPSVGYTF	TGTGCCAGCAGTTTATGGAGTGGGCCCAGTGTTGGCTACACCTTC
many	TRBD1	TRBV20-1	TRBJ1-2	CSALTGGLYGYTF	TGCAGTGCTCTTACAGGGGGACTCTATGGCTACACCTTC
-	-	TRBV6-2/TRBV6-3	TRBJ2-5	CASSPQGPETQYF	TGTGCCAGCAGCCCACAGGGACCCGAGACCCAGTACTTC
few	TRBD2	TRBV5-1	TRBJ2-2	CASGRTSTTGELFF	TGCGCCAGCGGACGGACTAGCACCACCGGGGAGCTGTTTTTT
many	-	TRBV6-1	TRBJ1-5	CASRGSAKQPQHF	TGTGCCAGCAGGGGGTCCGCGAAACAGCCCCAGCATTTT
many	-	TRBV20-1	TRBJ1-6	CSARDSQGNSPLHF	TGCAGTGCTAGAGATTCCCAGGGGAATTCACCCCTCCACTTT
many	TRBD1	TRBV6-6	TRBJ1-5	CASSDRDKGNQPQHF	TGTGCCAGCAGTGACAGGGATAAGGGCAATCAGCCCCAGCATTTT
few	-	TRBV10-1	TRBJ1-4	CASSRVGQENEKLFF	TGCGCCAGCAGTCGGGTAGGGCAGGAGAATGAAAAACTGTTTTTT
many	TRBD2	TRBV9	TRBJ2-3	CASSVVGGVTSGATAQYF	TGTGCCAGCAGCGTAGTCGGAGGGGTGACTAGCGGGGCGACAGCGCAGTATTTT
many	TRBD2	TRBV4-3	TRBJ2-3	CASSQDLAGRTDTQYF	TGCGCCAGCAGCCAAGATTTAGCGGGGCGCACAGATACGCAGTATTTT
few	-	TRBV19	TRBJ2-2	CASGKGVPNTGELFF	TGTGCCAGTGGAAAGGGGGTCCCGAACACCGGGGAGCTGTTTTTT
few	TRBD2	TRBV11-2	TRBJ2-2	CASSSGLAGTGELFF	TGTGCCAGCAGCTCAGGACTAGCGGGAACCGGGGAGCTGTTTTTT
many	TRBD2	TRBV20-1	TRBJ2-1	CSARDRGSGRGSYNEQFF	TGCAGTGCTAGAGATAGGGGGAGCGGGAGAGGTAGTTACAATGAGCAGTTCTTC
many	-	TRBV18	TRBJ1-6	CASSPDGVSPLHF	TGTGCCAGCTCACCAGACGGGGTATCACCCCTCCACTTT
many	-	TRBV7-2	TRBJ2-7	CASSLDPYYEQYF	TGTGCCAGCAGCTTAGACCCATACTACGAGCAGTACTTC
many	-	TRBV12-3/TRBV12-4	TRBJ1-5	CASSFLQGQPQHF	TGTGCCAGCAGCTTTCTCCAGGGGCAGCCCCAGCATTTT
many	-	TRBV7-2	TRBJ2-7	CASSVRDTNYEQYF	TGTGCCAGCAGCGTCCGGGACACAAACTACGAGCAGTACTTC
few	-	TRBV30	TRBJ2-3	CASGAGTRHTQYF	TGTGCCTCCGGGGCAGGAACTCGTCATACGCAGTATTTT
many	-	TRBV7-3	TRBJ2-5	CASSLMKGSGTQYF	TGTGCCAGCAGCTTAATGAAAGGGAGTGGGACCCAGTACTTC
many	-	TRBV7-2	TRBJ2-2	CASSKTGLNTGELFF	TGTGCCAGCAGCAAGACTGGACTGAACACCGGGGAGCTGTTTTTT
many	-	TRBV29-1	TRBJ1-5	CSVVAGGPNQPQHF	TGCAGCGTTGTGGCAGGAGGCCCGAATCAGCCCCAGCATTTT